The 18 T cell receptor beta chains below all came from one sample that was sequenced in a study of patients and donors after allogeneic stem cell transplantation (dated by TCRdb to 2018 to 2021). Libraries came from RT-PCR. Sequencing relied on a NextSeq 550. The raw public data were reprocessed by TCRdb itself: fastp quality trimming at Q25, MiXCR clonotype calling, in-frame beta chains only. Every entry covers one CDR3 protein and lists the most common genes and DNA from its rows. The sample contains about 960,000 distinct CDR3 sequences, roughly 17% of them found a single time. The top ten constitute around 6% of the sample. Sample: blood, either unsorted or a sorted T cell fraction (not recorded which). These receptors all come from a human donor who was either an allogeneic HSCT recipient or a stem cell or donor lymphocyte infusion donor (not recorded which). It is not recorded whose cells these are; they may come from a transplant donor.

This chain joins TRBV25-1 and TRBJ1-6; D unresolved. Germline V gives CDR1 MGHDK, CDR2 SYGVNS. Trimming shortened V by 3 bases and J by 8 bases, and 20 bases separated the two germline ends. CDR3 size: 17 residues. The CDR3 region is CASSETSPGVVDSPLHF. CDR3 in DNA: TGTGCCAGCAGTGAGACGTCCCCTGGGGTGGTGGATTCACCCCTCCACTTT.

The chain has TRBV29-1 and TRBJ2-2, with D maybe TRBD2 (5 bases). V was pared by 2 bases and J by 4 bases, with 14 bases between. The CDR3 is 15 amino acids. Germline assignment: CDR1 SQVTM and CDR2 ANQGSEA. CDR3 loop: CSVESLIGGTGELFF. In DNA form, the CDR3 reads TGCAGCGTTGAATCCCTAATAGGAGGCACCGGGGAGCTGTTTTTT.

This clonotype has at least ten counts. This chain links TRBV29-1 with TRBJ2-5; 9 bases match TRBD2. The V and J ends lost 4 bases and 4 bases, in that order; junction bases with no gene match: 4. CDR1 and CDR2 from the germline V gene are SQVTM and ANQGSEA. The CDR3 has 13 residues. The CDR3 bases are TGCAGCGTTGTTGGCGGGAGGGGAGAGACCCAGTACTTC. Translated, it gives CSVVGGRGETQYF.

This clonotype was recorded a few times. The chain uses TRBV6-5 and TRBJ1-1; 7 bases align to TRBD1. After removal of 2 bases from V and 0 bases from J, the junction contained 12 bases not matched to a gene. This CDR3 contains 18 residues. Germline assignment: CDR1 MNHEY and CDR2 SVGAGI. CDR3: CASSYKTGSGLLNTEAFF. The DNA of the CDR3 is TGTGCCAGCAGTTACAAGACAGGGTCGGGGCTTTTGAACACTGAAGCTTTCTTT.

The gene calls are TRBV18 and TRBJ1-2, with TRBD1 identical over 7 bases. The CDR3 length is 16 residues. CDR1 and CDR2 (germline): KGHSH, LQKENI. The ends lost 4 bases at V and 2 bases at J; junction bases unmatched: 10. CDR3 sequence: CASSLEGALLNYGYTF. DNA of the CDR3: TGTGCCAGCTCACTAGAGGGGGCTCTCCTCAACTATGGCTACACCTTC.

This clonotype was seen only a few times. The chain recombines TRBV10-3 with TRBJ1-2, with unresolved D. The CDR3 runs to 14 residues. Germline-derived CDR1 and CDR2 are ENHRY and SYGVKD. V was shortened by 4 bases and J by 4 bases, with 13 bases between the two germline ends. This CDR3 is CAISVVSPLYGYTF. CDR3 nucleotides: TGTGCCATCAGTGTGGTCAGTCCCCTCTATGGCTACACCTTC.

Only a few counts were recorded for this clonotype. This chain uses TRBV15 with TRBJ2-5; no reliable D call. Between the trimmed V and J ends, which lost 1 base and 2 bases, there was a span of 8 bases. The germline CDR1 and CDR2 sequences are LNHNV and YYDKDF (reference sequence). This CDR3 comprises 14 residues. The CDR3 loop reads CATSRGARQETQYF. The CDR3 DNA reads TGTGCCACCAGCAGAGGGGCTAGGCAAGAGACCCAGTACTTC.

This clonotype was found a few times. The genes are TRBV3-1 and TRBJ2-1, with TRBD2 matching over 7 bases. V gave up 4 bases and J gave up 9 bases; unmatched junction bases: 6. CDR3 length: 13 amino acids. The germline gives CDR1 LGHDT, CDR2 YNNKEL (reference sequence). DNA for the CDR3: TGTGCCAGCAGCCGTCCGGGGGGAGGTGAGCAGTTCTTC. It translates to CASSRPGGGEQFF.

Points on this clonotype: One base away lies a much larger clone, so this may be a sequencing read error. The CDR3 sequence: CASSYPDEHFF. The CDR3 DNA reads TGTGCCAGCAGCTACCCCGATGAGCATTTCTTC. J is TRBJ2-1 and V is TRBV12-3 or TRBV12-4; D not certain. This CDR3 has 11 residues.

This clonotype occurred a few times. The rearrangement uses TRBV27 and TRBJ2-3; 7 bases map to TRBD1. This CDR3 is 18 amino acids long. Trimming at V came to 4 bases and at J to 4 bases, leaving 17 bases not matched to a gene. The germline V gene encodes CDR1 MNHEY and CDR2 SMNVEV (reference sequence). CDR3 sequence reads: CASSSTGRLLVRADTQYF. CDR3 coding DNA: TGTGCCAGCAGTTCGACAGGGCGGCTACTAGTAAGGGCAGATACGCAGTATTTT.

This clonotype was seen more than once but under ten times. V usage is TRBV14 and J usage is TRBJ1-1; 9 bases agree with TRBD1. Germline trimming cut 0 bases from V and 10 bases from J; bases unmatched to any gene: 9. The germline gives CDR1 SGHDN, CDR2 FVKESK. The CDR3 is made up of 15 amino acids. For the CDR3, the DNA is TGTGCCAGCAGCCAAGATTTGGGGACAGGGCGAGCAGCTTTCTTT. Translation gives CASSQDLGTGRAAFF. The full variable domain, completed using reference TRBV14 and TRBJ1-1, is EAGVTQFPSHSVIEKGQTVTLRCDPISGHDNLYWYRRVMGKEIKFLLHFVKESKQDESGMPNNRFLAERTGGTYSTLKVQPAELEDSGVYFCASSQDLGTGRAAFFGQGTRLTVV.

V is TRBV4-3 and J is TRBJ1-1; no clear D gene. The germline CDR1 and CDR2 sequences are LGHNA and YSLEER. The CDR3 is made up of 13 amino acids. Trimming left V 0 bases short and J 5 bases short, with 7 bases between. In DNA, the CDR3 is TGCGCCAGCAGCCAAGATATAGTTACTGAAGCTTTCTTT. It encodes CASSQDIVTEAFF.

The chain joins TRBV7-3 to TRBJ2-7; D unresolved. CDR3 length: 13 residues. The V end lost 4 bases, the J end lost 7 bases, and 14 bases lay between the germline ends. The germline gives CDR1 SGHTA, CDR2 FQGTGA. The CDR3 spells CASSSTGYNEQYF. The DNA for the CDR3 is TGTGCCAGCAGCTCGACGGGCTATAATGAGCAGTACTTC.

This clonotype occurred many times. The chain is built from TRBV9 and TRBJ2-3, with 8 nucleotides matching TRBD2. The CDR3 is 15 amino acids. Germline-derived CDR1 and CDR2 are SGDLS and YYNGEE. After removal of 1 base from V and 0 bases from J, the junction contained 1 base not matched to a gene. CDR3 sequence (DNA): TGTGCCAGCAGCGTAACTAGCGGTAGCACAGATACGCAGTATTTT. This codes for CASSVTSGSTDTQYF.

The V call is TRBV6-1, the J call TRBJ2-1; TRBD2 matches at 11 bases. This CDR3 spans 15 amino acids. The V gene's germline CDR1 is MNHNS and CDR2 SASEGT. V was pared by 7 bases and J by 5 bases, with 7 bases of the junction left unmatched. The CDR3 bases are TGTGCCAGCACCAAACGACTAGCGGGGAACAATGAGCAGTTCTTC. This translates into CASTKRLAGNNEQFF.

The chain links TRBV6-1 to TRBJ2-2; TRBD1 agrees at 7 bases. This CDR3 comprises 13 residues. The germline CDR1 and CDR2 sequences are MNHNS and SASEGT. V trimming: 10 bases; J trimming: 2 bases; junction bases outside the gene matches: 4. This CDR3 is CATHRGNTGELFF. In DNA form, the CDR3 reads TGTGCCACACACAGGGGTAACACCGGGGAGCTGTTTTTT.

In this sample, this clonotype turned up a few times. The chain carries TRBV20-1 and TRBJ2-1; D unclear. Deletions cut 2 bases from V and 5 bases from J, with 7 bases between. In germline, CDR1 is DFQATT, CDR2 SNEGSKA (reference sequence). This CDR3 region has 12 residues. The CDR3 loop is CSARSYHNEQFF. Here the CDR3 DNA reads TGCAGTGCTAGAAGCTATCACAATGAGCAGTTCTTC.

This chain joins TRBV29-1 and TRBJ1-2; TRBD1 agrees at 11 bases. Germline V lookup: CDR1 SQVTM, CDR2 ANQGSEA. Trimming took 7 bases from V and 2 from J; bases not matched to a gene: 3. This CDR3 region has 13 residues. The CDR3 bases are TGCAGCGCCGGACAGGGGGCGAACTATGGCTACACCTTC. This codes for CSAGQGANYGYTF. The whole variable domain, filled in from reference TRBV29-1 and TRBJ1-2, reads SAVISQKPSRDICQRGTSLTIQCQVDSQVTMMFWYRQQPGQSLTLIATANQGSEATYESGFVIDKFPISRPNLTFSTLTVSNMSPEDSSIYLCSAGQGANYGYTFGSGTRLTVV.